The 8 T cell receptor beta chains presented below share a single source sample, sequenced in a study of T cells in Graves' hyperthyroidism and ophthalmopathy. Template material for amplifying TCR beta CDR3 regions consisted of RNA transcripts. Using the HTBI primer set, a first-round RT-PCR was run on the TCR CDR3. Using its own MiXCR run on the multiplex PCR reads, TCRdb lists one record per CDR3 protein. The sample lists about 840,000 distinct CDR3 sequences, around 39% occurring once. Source material: blood. These receptors came from a man between 18 and 35 years old with Graves' hyperthyroidism.

The table lists this clonotype with many counts. The gene calls are TRBV20-1 and TRBJ1-6; 9 bases map to TRBD1. V shed 4 bases, J shed 7 bases, and the junction held 2 bases outside the gene matches. This CDR3 has 13 amino acids. From germline, CDR1 is DFQATT and CDR2 SNEGSKA (reference sequence). CDR3 residues: CSAMDRGNSPLHF. The CDR3 bases are TGCAGTGCTATGGACAGGGGCAATTCACCCCTCCACTTT.

The V and J genes are TRBV10-3 and TRBJ1-1; D unresolved. CDR1 and CDR2 from the germline V gene are ENHRY and SYGVKD. The V end was cut by 10 bases, the J end by 4 bases, with 13 bases between. The CDR3 is 12 amino acids. CDR3 nucleotide sequence: TGTGCCAGCAGCCCATCGAGCACTGAAGCTTTCTTT. Translating it yields CASSPSSTEAFF.

The V gene is TRBV29-1, the J gene TRBJ2-7; 11 bases align to TRBD2. CDR3 size: 16 residues. CDR1 is SQVTM, CDR2 ANQGSEA, per germline. With 6 bases clipped from V and 2 bases from J, the junction kept 12 bases outside the gene matches. The CDR3 DNA sequence: TGCAGCGTCGCAGACGCTCTAGCGGGGGGAACCTACGAGCAGTACTTC. Its translation is CSVADALAGGTYEQYF.

In this sample, this clonotype turned up a few times. The chain uses TRBV29-1 and TRBJ1-1; D gene ambiguous. Trimming pared 8 bases from V and 0 bases from J, leaving 7 bases between. CDR1 is SQVTM, CDR2 ANQGSEA, per germline. The length of the CDR3 is 11 residues. CDR3 sequence reads: CSLGVNTEAFF. CDR3 coding DNA: TGCAGCTTAGGCGTGAACACTGAAGCTTTCTTT. The full variable domain, with the rest looked up from reference TRBV29-1 and TRBJ1-1, is SAVISQKPSRDICQRGTSLTIQCQVDSQVTMMFWYRQQPGQSLTLIATANQGSEATYESGFVIDKFPISRPNLTFSTLTVSNMSPEDSSIYLCSLGVNTEAFFGQGTRLTVV.

The CDR3 DNA sequence: TGCGCCAGCAGCTTGGTTGGGGGCGCAGGAAACGAGCAGTACTTC. This encodes CASSLVGGAGNEQYF. The gene calls are TRBV5-1 and TRBJ2-7; a possible D gene is TRBD1 (6 bases). Germline V gives CDR1 SGHRS, CDR2 YFSETQ. Trimming took off 0 bases at V and 5 bases at J, with 15 bases between the two ends. This CDR3 comprises 15 residues.

Notes on this clonotype: An end of the junction differs from the germline gene, which may be a read error. The gene calls are TRBV5-1 and TRBJ1-1; D is uncertain. The CDR3 spans 13 residues. The germline CDR1 and CDR2 sequences are SGHRS and YFSETQ. The DNA for the CDR3 is TGTGCCAGCAGCCGTCCGAGGAACACTGAAGCTTTCTTT. This codes for CASSRPRNTEAFF.

This clonotype was picked up many times. The genes are TRBV19 and TRBJ1-1; the D gene is possibly TRBD1 (5 bases). The CDR3 extends over 11 amino acids. The V gene lost 6 bases and the J gene lost 11 bases, with 13 bases spanning the gap. Per germline, CDR1 LNHDA and CDR2 SQIVND (reference sequence). The CDR3 DNA follows: TGTGCCAGTAGCGAGTCGGGGGACGCTTTCTTT. Translating it yields CASSESGDAFF.

The chain uses TRBV9 and TRBJ1-4, with 7 bases matching TRBD1. The CDR3 runs to 14 residues. CDR1 SGDLS and CDR2 YYNGEE come from the germline V gene. The trim removed 7 bases at V and 8 bases at J, leaving 11 bases unmatched. CDR3 loop: CASGPTGEGEKLFF. In nucleotides, the CDR3 is TGTGCCAGCGGACCCACAGGGGAGGGGGAAAAACTGTTTTTT.